This T cell receptor (beta chain) was recorded in a study of T cells after yellow fever vaccination. Study results and caveats: Booster samples showed a return of most primary-vaccination clones (under 97% CD4, around 88% CD8). Across the CD4 and CD8 compartments, a small share of clonotypes was present in both.

This clonotype was counted at least ten times. The antigen remains unidentified. 5'RACE template switching generated TCR cDNA, adding a universal primer site and UMIs. Using its own MiXCR run on the 5' RACE reads, TCRdb lists one record per CDR3 protein. The sample records approximately 110,000 distinct CDR3 sequences, around 7.7% being singletons. This clonotype was sampled from a man aged 18 to 29 who received the YFV17D yellow fever vaccine. The sequences come from CD4+ T cells sorted from PBMCs, collected 10 days after the first yellow fever vaccination.

Here the CDR3 reads CSASSARAAGGWGEQFF. As DNA, the CDR3 is TGCAGTGCCTCATCGGCCAGAGCAGCGGGGGGCTGGGGTGAGCAGTTCTTC. The V gene is TRBV20-1, the J gene TRBJ2-1, with 9 nucleotides matching TRBD2. CDR3 length equals 17 residues. Germline CDR1 and CDR2: DFQATT and SNEGSKA (reference sequence). Germline trimming cut 6 bases from V and 9 bases from J; bases unmatched to any gene: 21.